Below are 16 T cell receptor beta chains sequenced from a single sample in a study of CD8+CD57+ T cells in acquired aplastic anemia. All sequencing subjects had displayed CD8+CD57+ cell expansion on flow cytometry. Profiles of TCR beta VDJ and CDR3 were generated from a genomic DNA template. TCRdb redid the calling of the reads with MiXCR, one entry per CDR3 protein. The table lists about 160,000 distinct CDR3 sequences, roughly two thirds of them singletons. The sample comprised sorted CD4+, CD8+, or CD8+CD57+ T cells (not recorded which) from PBMCs. The receptors were gathered from a human donor with aplastic anemia.

This clonotype was observed a handful of times. The chain links TRBV10-3 to TRBJ1-1; D is uncertain. Germline V lookup: CDR1 ENHRY, CDR2 SYGVKD. Trimming left V 3 bases short and J 5 bases short, with 7 bases between. The CDR3 has 12 residues. The CDR3 DNA follows: TGTGCCATCAGTGAAAGAGGTACTGAAGCTTTCTTT. This translates into CAISERGTEAFF.

The gene calls are TRBV7-9 and TRBJ1-1; no clear D. CDR3 length equals 12 residues. In germline, CDR1 is SEHNR, CDR2 FQNEAQ (reference sequence). V lost 3 bases and J 10 bases, leaving 12 bases between the germline ends. CDR3 sequence (DNA): TGTGCCAGCAGCTTTTACAACGACGTAGCTTTCTTT. This encodes CASSFYNDVAFF. Drawing the rest from reference TRBV7-9 and TRBJ1-1, the complete variable domain is DTGVSQNPRHKITKRGQNVTFRCDPISEHNRLYWYRQTLGQGPEFLTYFQNEAQLEKSRLLSDRFSAERPKGSFSTLEIQRTEQGDSAMYLCASSFYNDVAFFGQGTRLTVV.

The chain couples TRBV5-1 to TRBJ2-3; TRBD2 matches at 10 bases. V lost 4 bases, J lost 3 bases, and 2 bases stayed unmatched. Germline V gene data show CDR1 as SGHRS and CDR2 as YFSETQ. This CDR3 region has 14 residues. CDR3 DNA sequence: TGCGCCAGCAGCATACTAGCGGGGACAGATACGCAGTATTTT. Translating it yields CASSILAGTDTQYF.

CDR3 sequence: CASRRDPGVSTEAFF. DNA of the CDR3: TGCGCCAGCAGACGTGACCCAGGGGTATCCACTGAAGCTTTCTTT. The chain has TRBV5-1 and TRBJ1-1, with a tentative D call TRBD1 (6 bases). V was clipped by 5 bases and J by 4 bases, with 18 bases between them. The V gene's germline CDR1 is SGHRS and CDR2 YFSETQ. The CDR3 length is 15 residues.

The rearrangement uses TRBV20-1 and TRBJ1-6, with 7 positions matching TRBD1. The CDR3 spans 16 residues. The germline V gene has CDR1 DFQATT and CDR2 SNEGSKA (reference sequence). The CDR3 spells CSVFGQEVGSDSPLHF. CDR3 nucleotide sequence: TGCAGCGTCTTCGGACAGGAGGTCGGGTCCGATTCACCCCTCCACTTT.

In the case of this clonotype: The CDR3 does not end in the conserved phenylalanine or tryptophan, so this is likely a read error. The V call is TRBV7-9, the J call TRBJ2-7; D ambiguous. V gave up 0 bases and J gave up 0 bases, with 12 bases separating them. The CDR3 extends over 16 amino acids. Germline V gives CDR1 SEHNR, CDR2 FQNEAQ (reference sequence). The CDR3 region has the DNA TGTGCCAGCAGCTTAGCGTCTGGGTTCAGCTCCTACGAGCAGTACCTC. Protein: CASSLASGFSSYEQYL.

The rearrangement joins TRBV29-1 to TRBJ2-7; no clear D. Germline CDR1 and CDR2: SQVTM and ANQGSEA. The CDR3 runs 14 residues. Trimming took 1 base from V and 2 from J, leaving 12 bases between them. DNA of the CDR3: TGCAGCGTTGAAGCCTTCGACCCTCCCTACGAGCAGTACTTC. Amino acids: CSVEAFDPPYEQYF.

The CDR3 DNA is TGTGCCAGCGCCAATCGGGGGTCTAGCACAGATACGCAGTATTTT. Translation: CASANRGSSTDTQYF. The chain links TRBV2 to TRBJ2-3; D perhaps matches TRBD2 (6 bases). CDR1 and CDR2 from the germline V gene are SNHLY and FYNNEI. Trimming took off 8 bases at V and 0 bases at J, with 15 bases between the two ends. This CDR3 has 15 residues.

The gene calls are TRBV6-4 and TRBJ1-2; maybe TRBD1 (6 bases). V was clipped by 4 bases and J by 6 bases, with 9 bases between them. The CDR3 is made up of 12 amino acids. Germline CDR1 is MRHNA and CDR2 is SNTAGT. Here the CDR3 DNA reads TGTGCCAGCAGTGGGGCAGGGGATGGCTACACCTTC. Translated, it gives CASSGAGDGYTF.

This clonotype was observed a single time. The chain links TRBV19 to TRBJ1-5; no reliable D call. The CDR3 totals 14 residues. Germline lookup yields CDR1 LNHDA and CDR2 SQIVND (reference sequence). Trimming took 4 bases from V and 7 from J, leaving 14 bases between them. The DNA of the CDR3 is TGTGCCAGTAGTAACCGGGTCCACACGCAGCCCCAGCATTTT. Translating gives CASSNRVHTQPQHF. The full variable domain, with the rest looked up from reference TRBV19 and TRBJ1-5, is DGGITQSPKYLFRKEGQNVTLSCEQNLNHDAMYWYRQDPGQGLRLIYYSQIVNDFQKGDIAEGYSVSREKKESFPLTVTSAQKNPTAFYLCASSNRVHTQPQHFGDGTRLSIL.

V is TRBV9 and J is TRBJ2-7; 7 bases line up with TRBD2. The CDR3 has 15 amino acids. V shed 2 bases, J shed 3 bases, and the junction held 8 bases outside the gene matches. Per germline, CDR1 SGDLS and CDR2 YYNGEE. Here the CDR3 reads CASSVGGSGYYEQYF. The CDR3 nucleotides are TGTGCCAGCAGCGTGGGGGGGTCGGGCTACTACGAGCAGTACTTC.

CDR3: CASSLWVRQGSSPLHF. As DNA, the CDR3 is TGTGCCAGCAGCTTGTGGGTGAGGCAGGGAAGTTCACCCCTCCACTTT. The V gene is TRBV5-4, the J gene TRBJ1-6, with D perhaps matching TRBD1 (5 bases). V gave up 1 base and J gave up 9 bases, with 17 bases separating them. Germline V CDR1 and CDR2: SGHNT, YYREEE (reference sequence). The CDR3 spans 16 residues.

The rearrangement joins TRBV4-1 to TRBJ2-7; no definite D call. The CDR3 totals 15 residues. The V and J ends lost 0 bases and 2 bases respectively, with 11 bases between them. From germline, CDR1 is MGHRA and CDR2 YSYEKL. The CDR3 loop is CASSQEFHQTYEQYF. The CDR3 nucleotides read TGCGCCAGCAGCCAAGAGTTCCATCAGACCTACGAGCAGTACTTC.

The CDR3 spells CASSFGGGLHF. Here the CDR3 DNA reads TGTGCCAGCAGCTTCGGGGGAGGGCTCCACTTT. The chain uses TRBV7-2 and TRBJ1-6; D possibly corresponds to TRBD1 (5 bases). The CDR3 is 11 amino acids. Germline V gene lookup returns CDR1 SGHTA and CDR2 FQGNSA. Between the trimmed V and J ends, which lost 3 bases and 16 bases, there was a span of 10 bases.

The genes are TRBV10-3 and TRBJ1-2; D is ambiguous. Germline V gene sequence: CDR1 ENHRY, CDR2 SYGVKD. Between the trimmed V and J ends, which lost 5 bases and 7 bases, there was a span of 14 bases. This CDR3 has 13 amino acids. CDR3 sequence reads: CAISTDNNGGYTF. The CDR3, as DNA: TGTGCCATCAGTACCGACAATAACGGTGGCTACACCTTC.

This clonotype was counted a single time. The chain links TRBV9 to TRBJ1-2, with 10 bases matching TRBD1. Germline-derived CDR1 and CDR2 are SGDLS and YYNGEE. Germline trimming cut 3 bases from V and 4 bases from J; bases unmatched to any gene: 6. CDR3 length equals 15 residues. The CDR3 bases are TGTGCCAGCAGCGCCGACAGGGGGCGAGCCTATGGCTACACCTTC. Translated, it gives CASSADRGRAYGYTF. Full variable domain (rest looked up from reference TRBV9 and TRBJ1-2): DSGVTQTPKHLITATGQRVTLRCSPRSGDLSVYWYQQSLDQGLQFLIQYYNGEERAKGNILERFSAQQFPDLHSELNLSSLELGDSALYFCASSADRGRAYGYTFGSGTRLTVV.